This T cell receptor (beta chain) was identified during a study of human T cells and chemical hapten exposure (dated by TCRdb to the early 2020s). Notes on the research overall: For sensitization, 2% DPC in acetone was applied to a 2 cm by 2 cm area of upper inner arm skin. Patch testing on the upper back used Finn chambers containing 0.01% DPC, with scoring done after 6 days according to International Contact Dermatitis Research Group standards. In alopecia patients, the study followed how the peripheral blood TCR repertoire changed in vivo over primary and secondary sensitization to diphenylcyclopropenone (DPC), a hapten. About 28 alopecia patients gave blood for TCR sequencing at one to four time points (pre-sensitization, 2, 6 and 24 weeks). Weekly therapeutic DPC doses were additionally applied to the scalp of patients throughout the roughly 25-week study period. The patient cohort, mostly female, included alopecia areata with under or over 50% scalp involvement, alopecia totalis and alopecia universalis. Libraries were pooled for sequencing, and variation in per-sample TCR yields was attributed mainly to small differences in library volumes within the pool. Blood samples were taken from patients before sensitization (week 0) and then at 2, 6 and about 24 weeks after DPC sensitization. General study outcomes and caveats: Compared with pre-sensitization or healthy control sets, expanded TCRs formed significantly more large CDR3 similarity clusters, which is consistent with antigen-driven responses. Repeated subsampling changed both the strength of the expansion versus patch-test correlation and the threshold at which the correlation became significant. Patch test score correlated positively with the number of PT1 expanded TCRs, reaching significance at thresholds 8, 16 and 32 but not at 4. Alopecia, a presumed autoimmune disease, was present in all patients, so the immune response of the patients might differ from that of healthy individuals. No change with DPC sensitization was found in the number of TCRs above 1 in 1000 frequency, and no evidence of global repertoire structure alterations was found.

From a lookup of the germline V gene (reference sequence), CDR1 and CDR2 are SSHAT and FNYEAQ. The CDR3 contains 18 residues, cysteine and phenylalanine counted. The DNA shown is the 54-base CDR3, in frame from base 1. There are a few counts of this clonotype. Its antigen is currently not known. The junction departs from germline at one end; a sequencing error may be responsible. Library prep was done by RACE. Sequencing relied on a NextSeq 500. Library preparation attached unique molecular identifiers to individual cDNA molecules for quantitative, reproducible TCR counting. Each blood RNA sample was used to sequence both TCR alpha and TCR beta chains. As for the authors' bioinformatics: The median number of TCRs per sample was around 96,000, ranging from roughly 20,000 to 700,000. The Decombinator software suite was used to annotate V, J and CDR3 in the TCR reads. Every sample was subsampled to the same number of TCRs (28,000) for the PS versus PT1 abundance plots. TCRs were defined as expanded if absent before sensitization and observed at least eight times at the 2-week time point. Using fastp at Q25 and MiXCR, TCRdb reprocessed the public reads and kept productive beta chains. Every distinct CDR3 protein forms one entry, paired with its most common genes and DNA. The V and J calls and clone size are TCRdb's, not the authors'. This sample comprises roughly 200,000 distinct CDR3 sequences, about 25% of them detected only once. The ten largest clones add up to roughly 2.4% of the sample.

The time point label on this specimen signifies: patch test 3, about 24 weeks after DPC sensitization. The treatment or condition label, read with the paper, signifies: therapeutic diphenylcyclopropenone sensitization with weekly scalp DPC. Blood at each patch-test visit was drawn before the patch test was applied. Patients were eligible if aged 18 to 70, diagnosed with alopecia and judged suitable for DPC therapy, and pregnant patients were excluded. Total RNA was extracted from unfractionated whole blood that had been collected in Tempus Blood RNA tubes. The chain was built from TRBV7-7 and TRBJ2-3; TRBD2 agrees with 14 junctional bases. The TCR sequence derives from a woman aged 35 to 49 with alopecia areata. Some clones in this sample may be carry-over from other donors' samples. The sample here was whole blood, taken in connection with sensitization to the hapten diphenylcyclopropenone (DPC). DNA sequence: TGTGCTAGCAGCTCCGGACTAGCGGGGGGATCTAGCACAGATACGCAGTATTTT. Its amino acids are CASSSGLAGGSSTDTQYF.